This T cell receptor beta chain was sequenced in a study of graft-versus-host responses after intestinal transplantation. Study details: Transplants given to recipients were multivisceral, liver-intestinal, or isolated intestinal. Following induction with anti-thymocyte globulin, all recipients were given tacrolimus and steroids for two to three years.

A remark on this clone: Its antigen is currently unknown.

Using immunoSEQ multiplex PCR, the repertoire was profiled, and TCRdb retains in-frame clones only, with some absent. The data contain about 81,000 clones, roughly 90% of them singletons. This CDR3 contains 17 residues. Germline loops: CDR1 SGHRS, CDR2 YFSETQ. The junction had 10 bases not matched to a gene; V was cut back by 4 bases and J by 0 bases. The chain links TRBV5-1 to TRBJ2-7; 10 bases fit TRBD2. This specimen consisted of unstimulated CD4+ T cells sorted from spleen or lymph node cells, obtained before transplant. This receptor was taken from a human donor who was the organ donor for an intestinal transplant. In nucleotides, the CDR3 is TGCGCCAGCAGCCCGGGACTAGCGTCCGGTATCTCCTACGAGCAGTACTTC. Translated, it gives CASSPGLASGISYEQYF.